The rows below give T cell receptor beta chains drawn from one sample of a study of blood T cell repertoires in COVID-19. Clones were sequenced by immunoSEQ multiplex PCR, and TCRdb holds only the in-frame ones, with some missing. The sample includes about 96,000 clones, about 90% of them seen just once. The sequencing sample was made of peripheral blood. The receptors shown here come from a human donor with COVID-19, enrolled during active disease. The donor label of this sample is uncertain. Both conserved end residues are part of each CDR3. D genes are given only for firm matches. Clone size is given for some rows only: seen once, a few or many times, or a class if the clone is expanded.

J gene: TRBJ2-2
V gene: TRBV7-9
clone size: .
D gene: .
CDR3 DNA: TGTGCCAGCAGCTTACAAGCCGGGGGAAGCGGGGAGCTGTTTTTT
CDR3 protein: CASSLQAGGSGELFF

J gene: TRBJ1-1
V gene: TRBV25-1
clone size: .
D gene: .
CDR3 DNA: TGTGCCAGTCAGAAGGCGGGAGGTAACACTGAAGCTTTCTTT
CDR3 protein: CASQKAGGNTEAFF

J gene: TRBJ2-3
V gene: TRBV20-1
clone size: .
D gene: .
CDR3 DNA: TGCGCCCCGGGAAGCACAGATACGCAGTATTTT
CDR3 protein: CAPGSTDTQYF

J gene: TRBJ1-2
V gene: TRBV6-5
clone size: .
D gene: .
CDR3 DNA: TGTGCCAGCAGTTACTCGCCAGGGGACTATGGCTACACCTTC
CDR3 protein: CASSYSPGDYGYTF

J gene: TRBJ1-1
V gene: TRBV2
clone size: few
D gene: .
CDR3 DNA: TGTGCCAGCAGTACCGAGATGAACACTGAAGCTTTCTTT
CDR3 protein: CASSTEMNTEAFF

J gene: TRBJ1-5
V gene: TRBV6-4
clone size: .
D gene: .
CDR3 DNA: TGTGCCAGCAGTGTTAGCAGGGGAATCGATCAGCCCCAGCATTTT
CDR3 protein: CASSVSRGIDQPQHF

J gene: TRBJ2-4
V gene: TRBV5-4
clone size: .
D gene: .
CDR3 DNA: TGTGCCAGCAGCGACCGGACGGGGGATGGAAACATTCAGTACTTC
CDR3 protein: CASSDRTGDGNIQYF

J gene: TRBJ1-4
V gene: TRBV5-4
clone size: once
D gene: .
CDR3 DNA: TGTGCCTACAATTTTGCCCAGGGTGGGGAAAAACTGTTTTTT
CDR3 protein: CAYNFAQGGEKLFF

J gene: TRBJ1-2
V gene: TRBV5-1
clone size: .
D gene: TRBD1
CDR3 DNA: TGCGCCAGCAGCCCGAACCGGGACAGGCGTCATGGCTACACCTTC
CDR3 protein: CASSPNRDRRHGYTF

J gene: TRBJ1-5
V gene: TRBV27
clone size: .
D gene: TRBD1
CDR3 DNA: TGTGCCAGCAGTGGGGGGACAGGGAAGTATAGCAATCAGCCCCAGCATTTT
CDR3 protein: CASSGGTGKYSNQPQHF

J gene: TRBJ2-7
V gene: TRBV5-1
clone size: .
D gene: .
CDR3 DNA: TGCGCCAGCAGCTTAACGGCCTACGAGCAGTACTTC
CDR3 protein: CASSLTAYEQYF

J gene: TRBJ1-1
V gene: TRBV13
clone size: .
D gene: .
CDR3 DNA: TGTGCCAGCAGCTTAGTGTCAGGGCAGGCCACTGAAGCTTTCTTT
CDR3 protein: CASSLVSGQATEAFF

J gene: TRBJ2-1
V gene: TRBV25-1
clone size: .
D gene: TRBD1
CDR3 DNA: TGTGCCAGCAGTGAGCCGGGACAGGGGATACATGAGCAGTTCTTC
CDR3 protein: CASSEPGQGIHEQFF

J gene: TRBJ2-7
V gene: TRBV25-1
clone size: .
D gene: TRBD1
CDR3 DNA: TGTGCCAGCAGTGAACCGGGACAGGGCAAGGACGAGCAGTACTTC
CDR3 protein: CASSEPGQGKDEQYF

J gene: TRBJ1-1
V gene: TRBV6-1
clone size: .
D gene: .
CDR3 DNA: TGTGCCAGCAGTGAAGGGGCAGGGGAGAGAGCTTTCTTT
CDR3 protein: CASSEGAGERAFF

J gene: TRBJ1-6
V gene: TRBV6-5
clone size: .
D gene: .
CDR3 DNA: TGTGCCAGCAGTCGGGAACTCGATTCACCCCTCCACTTT
CDR3 protein: CASSRELDSPLHF

J gene: TRBJ2-7
V gene: TRBV29-1
clone size: .
D gene: .
CDR3 DNA: TGCAGCGTTTTCGACGGAGACTCCTACGAGCAGTACTTC
CDR3 protein: CSVFDGDSYEQYF

J gene: TRBJ1-2
V gene: TRBV27
clone size: .
D gene: .
CDR3 DNA: TGTGCCAGCAGTCCCCGGAGGGGACTTCATGGCTACACCTTC
CDR3 protein: CASSPRRGLHGYTF

J gene: TRBJ2-7
V gene: TRBV11-1
clone size: .
D gene: TRBD2
CDR3 DNA: TGTGCCAGCAGCTTATCTAGCGGTTATGCCTACGAGCAGTACTTC
CDR3 protein: CASSLSSGYAYEQYF

J gene: TRBJ2-7
V gene: TRBV28
clone size: .
D gene: TRBD1
CDR3 DNA: TGTGCCAGCAGTTTATTGGACAGGGGCTCCTACGAGCAGTACTTC
CDR3 protein: CASSLLDRGSYEQYF

J gene: TRBJ1-2
V gene: TRBV7-9
clone size: .
D gene: TRBD1
CDR3 DNA: TGTGCCAGCAGCTTCCAGGGGGATCGTGGCTATGGCTACACCTTC
CDR3 protein: CASSFQGDRGYGYTF

J gene: TRBJ2-7
V gene: TRBV5-6
clone size: .
D gene: TRBD1
CDR3 DNA: TGTGCCAGCAGCTCTGGTGGGACAGACTACTACGAGCAGTACTTC
CDR3 protein: CASSSGGTDYYEQYF

J gene: TRBJ1-4
V gene: TRBV6-5
clone size: .
D gene: .
CDR3 DNA: TGTGCCAGCAATAGGGGTCGGGCTAATGAAAAACTGTTTTTT
CDR3 protein: CASNRGRANEKLFF

J gene: TRBJ2-1
V gene: TRBV11-2
clone size: .
D gene: .
CDR3 DNA: TGTGCCAGCAGCTTCGGTGGCTCCTACAATGAGCAGTTCTTC
CDR3 protein: CASSFGGSYNEQFF

J gene: TRBJ2-5
V gene: TRBV25-1
clone size: .
D gene: TRBD2
CDR3 DNA: TGTGCCAGCAGTCTCCTAGCGGGGACACAAGAGACCCAGTACTTC
CDR3 protein: CASSLLAGTQETQYF

J gene: TRBJ2-5
V gene: TRBV4-1
clone size: .
D gene: .
CDR3 DNA: TGCGCCAGCAGCCAAGGGAGGGGGCTAGACCAAGAGACCCAGTACTTC
CDR3 protein: CASSQGRGLDQETQYF

J gene: TRBJ1-2
V gene: TRBV11-3
clone size: once
D gene: TRBD1
CDR3 DNA: TGTGCCAGCAGCTTCAGGGGGTTAAACTATGGCTACACCTTC
CDR3 protein: CASSFRGLNYGYTF

J gene: TRBJ2-2
V gene: TRBV7-6
clone size: .
D gene: .
CDR3 DNA: TGTGCCAGCAGCTTAGGCGGGGGCAGGCAGGTCGGGGAGCTGTTTTTT
CDR3 protein: CASSLGGGRQVGELFF